This T cell receptor beta chain was obtained from a study of CXCR3-negative and CXCR3-positive naive CD8 T cells (dated by TCRdb to about 2019). Describing the broader study: In total, roughly 130 million TRB reads were obtained, corresponding to roughly 1.5 +/- 0.3 million reads per library. Diversity and physicochemical repertoire analyses covered roughly ten donors pooled from two independent experiments. For the TRBV-TRBJ cluster analysis, the naive subsets came from 5 donors, while the memory cells came from 3 donors.

Here is what the overall study found, with its caveats: Because surface CD5, which is linked to self-reactivity in mice, was comparable between the naive subsets, TCR interaction strength was also inferred from the physicochemical properties of TRB CDR3s. Both naive subsets had comparably high repertoire diversity, while memory CD8+ T cells had much lower repertoire diversity. TRB CDR3s from CXCR3-positive naive cells showed higher hydrophobicity (lower Kidera factor 4), lower energy, and higher strength and volume indices than CXCR3-negative naive cells. Naive CXCR3-negative and CXCR3-positive cells from the same donor showed similar TRBV-TRBJ usage, whereas memory cells showed distinct patterns. CXCR3 expression partially decreased after cryopreservation, so most assays used freshly isolated PBMCs.

These reads were obtained on a NextSeq 550. The Human TCR Profiling Kit (MiLaboratory) was used to prepare UMI-labeled 5' RACE TRB cDNA libraries. cDNA synthesis used the entire amount of extracted RNA, and PCR amplification then used the entire amount of cDNA produced. Libraries were prepared in parallel with an identical number of PCR cycles. As for how the authors treated the data: With a requirement of at least two reads per UMI, MIGEC and MiXCR extracted about 50,000 +/- 10,000 unique UMI-labeled TRB cDNA molecules per library. Each library averaged roughly 40,000 +/- 10,000 functional in-frame TRB CDR3 nucleotide clonotypes without stop codons. After each sample was downsampled to 5000 UMI-labeled TRB molecules, VDJtools was used to calculate diversity metrics such as normalized Shannon-Wiener and Chao1. VDJtools computed clonotype-size-weighted physicochemical properties of the central five CDR3 residues: interaction energy, strength, volume and Kidera factor 4. TCRdb reprocessed the reads into one record per CDR3 protein sequence, lacking DNA. The V and J calls, along with clone size, are taken from TCRdb and not from the paper's own processing. The table for this sample lists approximately 100,000 distinct CDR3 sequences. The ten largest make up 0.3% to 0.45% of the sample.

The CDR3 sequence holds 15 residues, the cysteine and phenylalanine included. The coding DNA is unavailable. The CDR1 and CDR2 encoded by the germline V gene are SGHNT and YENEEA. With respect to this clonotype: Its antigen target is currently unknown.

Each CD8+ T cell subset was flow-sorted in triplicate, with fewer than 350,000 cells per subset placed directly into RLT lysis buffer. To keep memory contaminants out, a stringent definition of naive CD8+ T cells was applied: CD45RO-CCR7+CD27+CD95-. Peripheral blood mononuclear cells were isolated from buffy coats by standard density gradient centrifugation. A FACSAria III was used to flow-sort naive CXCR3-negative and CXCR3-positive CD8+ T cells. Total RNA was extracted from sorted cells with an RNeasy Mini Kit. This clonotype originated in a human donor in good health. Some clones in this sample may be carry-over from other donors' samples. The chain couples TRBV11-3 to TRBJ1-1; TCRdb designates TRBD1, a call that cannot be tested without DNA. The sequencing sample was made of naive CXCR3+ CD8+ T cells from blood. What the cell subset or site label conveys for this sample: CD45RO-CCR7+CD27+CD95- naive CD8+ T cells expressing CXCR3 (TNR3+). The CDR3 corresponds to CASSDHRVMNTEAFF.